These 10 T cell receptor beta chains were all obtained from the same sample, sequenced in a study of cytomegalovirus exposure and HLA in healthy donors. PCR employed 60 Vbeta and 13 Jbeta primers. Profiled with immunoSEQ multiplex PCR; TCRdb holds only in-frame clones, not every one. There are 60,000 to 75,000 clones in the sample; approximately 74% occur only once, and 20% to 25% lies in the top ten. Sequenced: PBMCs. The receptors were sampled from a woman younger than 45 in good health and CMV-seropositive.

This clone came up a few times. The rearrangement uses TRBV2 and TRBJ2-1, with 8 bases lining up with TRBD1. The germline gives CDR1 SNHLY, CDR2 FYNNEI. The CDR3 extends over 15 amino acids. V lost 5 bases to trimming and J lost 7 bases; unmatched junction nucleotides: 10. The CDR3 reads CASSQQGARINEQFF. DNA for the CDR3: TGTGCCAGCAGTCAGCAGGGGGCCAGGATAAATGAGCAGTTCTTC.

On this clone itself: Other DNA sequences in the same sample also yield this CDR3. The rearrangement links TRBV30 to TRBJ1-1, with TRBD1 matching 9 bases. This CDR3 comprises 14 residues. Trimming took 2 bases from V and 5 from J; bases not matched to a gene: 6. CDR1 and CDR2 from the germline V gene are GTSNPN and SVGIG (reference sequence). The CDR3 spells CAWSRGQGRTEAFF. For the CDR3, the DNA is TGTGCCTGGAGTCGGGGACAGGGCAGGACTGAAGCTTTCTTT.

The chain employs TRBV9 and TRBJ2-1; D gene ambiguous. CDR1 and CDR2 from the germline V gene are SGDLS and YYNGEE. This CDR3 has 14 amino acids. Between the trimmed V and J ends, which lost 3 bases and 2 bases, there was a span of 9 bases. CDR3 nucleotide sequence: TGTGCCAGCAGCGGAGGAGCGACCTACAATGAGCAGTTCTTC. Translating it yields CASSGGATYNEQFF.

There are a few counts of this clone. The V call is TRBV6-1, the J call TRBJ1-1; a weak D match, TRBD1 (6 bases). Between the trimmed V and J ends, which lost 8 bases and 1 base, there was a span of 14 bases. This CDR3 is 14 amino acids long. Per germline, CDR1 MNHNS and CDR2 SASEGT. The CDR3 sequence: CASLLGGPNTEAFF. Written as DNA, the CDR3 is TGTGCCAGCCTTCTGGGGGGGCCGAACACTGAAGCTTTCTTT.

The V call is TRBV29-1, the J call TRBJ1-1, with 10 bases aligning to TRBD1. V gave up 6 bases and J gave up 5 bases; unmatched junction bases: 6. The germline CDR1 and CDR2 sequences are SQVTM and ANQGSEA. CDR3 size: 13 residues. The CDR3 DNA reads TGCAGCGTAATGACGGGACAGGGGACTGAAGCTTTCTTT. Translated, it gives CSVMTGQGTEAFF.

V usage is TRBV25-1 and J usage is TRBJ2-3; tentative D call: TRBD2 (6 bases). Per the germline V gene, CDR1 is MGHDK and CDR2 is SYGVNS. The CDR3 length is 14 residues. V shed 7 bases and J shed 2 bases, with 13 bases lying between them. CDR3 region: CASKLAEFTDTQYF. CDR3 bases: TGTGCCAGCAAGTTAGCGGAGTTCACAGATACGCAGTATTTT.

This chain connects TRBV10-3 to TRBJ2-1; the match to TRBD2 covers 7 bases. The CDR3 is made up of 16 amino acids. Per germline, CDR1 ENHRY and CDR2 SYGVKD. V was pared by 0 bases and J by 5 bases, with 7 bases of the junction left unmatched. In DNA, the CDR3 is TGTGCCATCAGTGAGTCATGGCTAGCGGTCGACAATGAGCAGTTCTTC. It translates to CAISESWLAVDNEQFF.

This chain joins TRBV6-6 and TRBJ1-1, with a weak D call TRBD1 (6 bases). The CDR3 is 14 amino acids. CDR1 is MNHNY and CDR2 is SVGAGI in the germline V gene (reference sequence). The V end lost 4 bases, the J end lost 3 bases, and 12 bases lay between the germline ends. The chain's CDR3 is CASSSQGPHTEAFF. DNA for the CDR3: TGTGCCAGCAGTTCACAGGGTCCGCACACTGAAGCTTTCTTT.

V is TRBV7-9 and J is TRBJ2-3, with TRBD1 matching over 9 bases. Germline V gives CDR1 SEHNR, CDR2 FQNEAQ (reference sequence). Losses at the gene ends were 6 bases for V and 3 bases for J; bases not matched to a gene: 7. The CDR3 totals 15 residues. The CDR3, as DNA: TGTGCCAGCAGACTACAGGGGGCTTCGACAGATACGCAGTATTTT. Amino acid sequence: CASRLQGASTDTQYF. Using reference TRBV7-9 and TRBJ2-3 for the parts outside the CDR3, the full variable domain is DTGVSQNPRHKITKRGQNVTFRCDPISEHNRLYWYRQTLGQGPEFLTYFQNEAQLEKSRLLSDRFSAERPKGSFSTLEIQRTEQGDSAMYLCASRLQGASTDTQYFGPGTRLTVL.

The chain couples TRBV4-3 to TRBJ1-1; the D gene is possibly TRBD1 (6 bases). The germline V gene has CDR1 LGHNA and CDR2 YSLEER. The V end was cut by 0 bases, the J end by 5 bases, with 13 bases between. CDR3 size: 15 residues. As DNA, the CDR3 is TGCGCCAGCAGCCAAGAGGAGGGGGGGGCAACTGAAGCTTTCTTT. Protein sequence: CASSQEEGGATEAFF.